This T cell receptor beta chain originates from a study of cytomegalovirus exposure and HLA in healthy donors. Study-wide context: Out of 150 million to 200 million T cells, an earlier analysis found about 120 million unique TCR beta sequences in total. Study-level points and caveats: With later analysis, a missense DCLRE1C variant became linked to TCR beta V- and J-gene trimming. Several of the most significant clusters appeared, in a later analysis, to be linked to common viral pathogens.

As concerns this clone: Its target is unknown.

The PCR employed 60 Vbeta primers together with 13 Jbeta primers. The table came from immunoSEQ multiplex PCR; TCRdb's copy has only in-frame clones and leaves some out. The sample lists roughly 110,000 clones; approximately 80% were seen once. Germline V gene sequence: CDR1 MGHDK, CDR2 SYGVNS. The CDR3 extends over 11 amino acids. Trimming pared 9 bases from V and 4 bases from J, leaving 10 bases between. The clonotype was recovered from a man in his forties in good health and CMV-seropositive. Sample: PBMCs. This chain uses TRBV25-1 with TRBJ2-7, with a tentative D call TRBD1 (6 bases). CDR3 in amino acids: CASIRGYEQYF. For the CDR3, the DNA is TGTGCCAGTATCAGGGGATACGAGCAGTACTTC.